These T cell receptor beta chains were read from a single sample in a study of OX40 agonist ivuxolimab in advanced cancers. Assay used: immunoSEQ multiplex PCR; TCRdb lists only in-frame clones, some missing. The table includes about 55,000 clones, 70% to 90% detected once. The source material was CD4+ or CD8+ T cells sorted from blood, sampled in a trial of the OX40 agonist ivuxolimab. The origin of the receptors is an adult with an advanced solid tumor such as melanoma, head and neck, liver or kidney cancer. Each CDR3 is given with its conserved first and last residue. The D gene is left open where the match is weak. Clone size is stated in some rows and not others, as once, few, many or a class when expanded.

J gene: TRBJ2-7
D gene: .
V gene: TRBV30
clone size: .
CDR3 DNA: TGTGCCTGGAGTCGTGTCCTGGGGCAGGGCTACGAGCAGTACTTC
CDR3 protein: CAWSRVLGQGYEQYF

J gene: TRBJ1-1
D gene: .
V gene: TRBV18
clone size: .
CDR3 DNA: TGTGCCAGCTCACCACCGAAGTCACGGAACACTGAAGCTTTCTTT
CDR3 protein: CASSPPKSRNTEAFF

J gene: TRBJ1-2
D gene: .
V gene: TRBV7-9
clone size: .
CDR3 DNA: TGTGCCAGCAGCTTAATTGGGGTAGCCGGTGGCTACACCTTC
CDR3 protein: CASSLIGVAGGYTF

J gene: TRBJ1-2
D gene: .
V gene: TRBV2
clone size: .
CDR3 DNA: TGTGCCAGCAGGGCATCCGCTGGCTACACCTTC
CDR3 protein: CASRASAGYTF

J gene: TRBJ2-2
D gene: TRBD1
V gene: TRBV6-5
clone size: .
CDR3 DNA: TGTGCCACCCGTATCCGGACAGGCGCGACTGGGGAGCTGTTTTTT
CDR3 protein: CATRIRTGATGELFF

J gene: TRBJ2-6
D gene: TRBD1
V gene: TRBV10-3
clone size: few
CDR3 DNA: TGTGCCATCAGGGCCGGGACAGCACCTTCTGGGGCCAACGTCCTGACTTTC
CDR3 protein: CAIRAGTAPSGANVLTF

J gene: TRBJ2-2
D gene: TRBD1
V gene: TRBV10-1
clone size: .
CDR3 DNA: TGCGCCAGCCGACCGGGACAGGGCTCCGGGGAGCTGTTTTTT
CDR3 protein: CASRPGQGSGELFF

J gene: TRBJ1-6
D gene: TRBD1
V gene: TRBV30
clone size: once
CDR3 DNA: TGTGCCTGGAGTCCGGGACAGTATAATTCACCCCTCCACTTT
CDR3 protein: CAWSPGQYNSPLHF

J gene: TRBJ1-5
D gene: .
V gene: TRBV7-8
clone size: once
CDR3 DNA: TGTGCCAGCAGCACCGACAGAAATCAGCCCCAGCATTTT
CDR3 protein: CASSTDRNQPQHF

J gene: TRBJ1-5
D gene: .
V gene: TRBV2
clone size: .
CDR3 DNA: TGTGCCAGCAGACCACAGCAGAATCAGCCCCAGCATTTT
CDR3 protein: CASRPQQNQPQHF

J gene: TRBJ2-1
D gene: TRBD2
V gene: TRBV4-1
clone size: .
CDR3 DNA: TGCGCCAGCAGCCCCAGCGGGAGTTCCTACAATGAGCAGTTCTTC
CDR3 protein: CASSPSGSSYNEQFF

J gene: TRBJ2-7
D gene: TRBD2
V gene: TRBV9
clone size: .
CDR3 DNA: TGTGCCAGCAGCGCCCATAGCGGGAGCTCCTACGAGCAGTACTTC
CDR3 protein: CASSAHSGSSYEQYF